These 2 T cell receptor beta chains came from one sample sequenced in a study of control samples from healthy donors and cancer patients. Using immunoSEQ multiplex PCR, the repertoire was profiled, and TCRdb retains in-frame clones only, with some absent. The repertoire consists of fewer than 120,000 clones, with approximately 88% occurring once and the leading ten covering around 3.5%. Material for sequencing was PBMCs. Receptors originate from a woman between 55 and 75 years old with lung cancer.

This clone was detected only once. The chain couples TRBV7-9 to TRBJ2-7; D unclear. V was trimmed by 0 bases and J by 1 base, leaving 7 bases between them. Germline V CDR1 and CDR2: SEHNR, FQNEAQ (reference sequence). This CDR3 is built from 14 residues. The CDR3 sequence: CASSLAGISYEQYF. The DNA for the CDR3 is TGTGCCAGCAGCTTAGCGGGGATTTCCTACGAGCAGTACTTC.

This rearrangement joins TRBV6-6 to TRBJ2-7; 7 bases match TRBD1. Germline V gene lookup returns CDR1 MNHNY and CDR2 SVGAGI (reference sequence). This CDR3 comprises 13 residues. Unmatched junction bases numbered 5, after V lost 4 bases and J lost 5 bases. The CDR3 is CASSSQTGNEQYF. As DNA, the CDR3 is TGTGCCAGCAGTTCCCAGACAGGGAACGAGCAGTACTTC.